The 10 T cell receptor beta chains below were found in one sample sequenced in a study of molecular identifiers for immune sequencing clone quantification. TCRdb reprocessed the PCR reads via MiXCR and lists one record per CDR3 protein. The sample contains 60,000 to 70,000 distinct CDR3 sequences, over 15% of which appear only once. The sequenced material came from naive CD8+ T cells from blood, with Jurkat cell RNA spiked in. Subset indicated: FACS-sorted CD8+CD4-CCR7+CD45RA+ naive T cells. Receptors originate from a human donor in good health. Some libraries in this study had Jurkat cell RNA spiked in.

This clonotype was recorded many times. The V gene is TRBV20-1, the J gene TRBJ2-7; 7 bases line up with TRBD1. The CDR3 runs 14 residues. Germline values: CDR1 DFQATT, CDR2 SNEGSKA (reference sequence). After removal of 0 bases from V and 5 bases from J, the junction contained 7 bases not matched to a gene. The CDR3 spells CSARDFDRVDEQYF. The CDR3 bases are TGCAGTGCTAGAGACTTCGACAGGGTGGACGAGCAGTACTTC.

In the case of this clonotype: A much larger clone lies one base from this, so it may be a read error. This chain joins TRBV7-9 and TRBJ2-5, with TRBD1 matching over 8 bases. Germline CDR1 reads SEHNR; CDR2 reads FQNEAQ (reference sequence). The V and J ends lost 7 bases and 7 bases, in that order; junction bases with no gene match: 8. The CDR3 loop spans 13 amino acids. The CDR3, as DNA: TGTGCCAGCAACCCGACAGGGGATGGGACCCAGTACTTC. Translating gives CASNPTGDGTQYF.

Comments on this clonotype: A read error may explain this, as a much larger clone is one base away. The genes are TRBV28 and TRBJ2-7; 11 positions agree with TRBD2. V lost 4 bases and J lost 6; bases outside the gene matches: 14. Germline loops: CDR1 MDHEN, CDR2 SYDVKM. The CDR3 spans 17 residues. In nucleotides, the CDR3 is TGTGCCAGCAGTTCCTCTTATATAGCGGGAGGGCCAGGCGAGCAGTACTTC. As protein: CASSSSYIAGGPGEQYF.

The sample holds many counts of this clonotype. The V gene is TRBV4-1, the J gene TRBJ2-7; possible D gene TRBD2, 6 bases. V was cut by 0 bases and J by 6 bases, with 15 bases left in between. Germline CDR1 is MGHRA and CDR2 is YSYEKL. CDR3 length: 15 residues. The CDR3 sequence: CASSQDPEGNGEQYF. The DNA of the CDR3 is TGCGCCAGCAGCCAAGATCCGGAGGGAAACGGCGAGCAGTACTTC.

This clonotype has ten or more counts. This rearrangement joins TRBV15 to TRBJ1-1, with a possible D match to TRBD1 (6 bases). Looked up from germline, CDR1 is LNHNV and CDR2 is YYDKDF (reference sequence). The CDR3 totals 16 residues. Deletions cut 6 bases from V and 4 bases from J, with 21 bases between. The CDR3 DNA reads as TGTGCCACCAGTCAGGGGACGGGGTCTTTGGCCACTGAAGCTTTCTTT. As protein: CATSQGTGSLATEAFF.

Points on this clonotype: A much larger clone sits a single nucleotide away, making a read error possible. V and J are TRBV7-6 and TRBJ1-4, with D perhaps TRBD1 (5 bases). CDR1 is SGHVS and CDR2 is FNYEAQ in the germline V gene. This CDR3 has 14 residues. CDR3 sequence: CASSANRIRGKPFF. As DNA, the CDR3 is TGTGCCAGCAGCGCAAACAGGATACGTGGAAAACCGTTTTTT.

This clonotype has ten or more counts. The chain has TRBV12-3 or TRBV12-4 and TRBJ2-3, with a tentative D call TRBD2 (6 bases). The ends were cut back, 3 bases at V and 1 base at J, with 11 bases in the middle. The CDR3 consists of 15 residues. The CDR3 reads CASSFGSGGTDTQYF. CDR3 coding DNA: TGTGCCAGCAGTTTTGGTAGCGGAGGCACAGATACGCAGTATTTT.

This clonotype has ten or more counts. V and J are TRBV14 and TRBJ1-6; a possible D gene is TRBD1 (5 bases). The CDR3 is 16 residues long. Deletions cut 3 bases from V and 6 bases from J, with 15 bases between. Germline CDR1 is SGHDN and CDR2 is FVKESK. The CDR3: CASSQAGVGLNSPLHF. The CDR3 bases are TGTGCCAGCAGCCAGGCTGGCGTGGGGCTTAATTCACCCCTCCACTTT.

This clonotype was seen many times. The chain carries TRBV20-1 and TRBJ1-2; D gene ambiguous. The ends were cut back, 5 bases at V and 2 bases at J, with 12 bases in the middle. Germline V gene lookup returns CDR1 DFQATT and CDR2 SNEGSKA (reference sequence). This CDR3 has 13 residues. The CDR3 protein is CSASDAENYGYTF. Here the CDR3 DNA reads TGCAGTGCTTCGGATGCAGAGAACTATGGCTACACCTTC.

This clonotype was detected ten times or more. The rearrangement links TRBV12-3 or TRBV12-4 to TRBJ1-1; 8 nucleotides match TRBD1. The ends lost 7 bases at V and 4 bases at J; junction bases unmatched: 5. The CDR3 consists of 13 residues. The CDR3 DNA follows: TGTGCCAGCAACAGGGGACAGGTCACTGAAGCTTTCTTT. It translates to CASNRGQVTEAFF.